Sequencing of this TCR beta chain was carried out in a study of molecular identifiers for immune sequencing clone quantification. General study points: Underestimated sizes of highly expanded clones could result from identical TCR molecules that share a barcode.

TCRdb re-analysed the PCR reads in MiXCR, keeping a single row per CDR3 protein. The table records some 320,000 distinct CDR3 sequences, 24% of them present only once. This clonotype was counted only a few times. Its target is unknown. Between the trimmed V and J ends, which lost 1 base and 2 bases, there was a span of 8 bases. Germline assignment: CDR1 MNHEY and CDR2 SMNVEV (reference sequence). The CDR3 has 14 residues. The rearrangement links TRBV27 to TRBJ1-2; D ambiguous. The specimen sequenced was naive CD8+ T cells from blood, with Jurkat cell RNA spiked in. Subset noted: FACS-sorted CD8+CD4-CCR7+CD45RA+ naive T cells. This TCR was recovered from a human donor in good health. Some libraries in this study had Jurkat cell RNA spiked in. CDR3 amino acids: CASSLLGRNYGYTF. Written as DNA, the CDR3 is TGTGCCAGCAGTTTATTAGGGAGGAACTATGGCTACACCTTC.